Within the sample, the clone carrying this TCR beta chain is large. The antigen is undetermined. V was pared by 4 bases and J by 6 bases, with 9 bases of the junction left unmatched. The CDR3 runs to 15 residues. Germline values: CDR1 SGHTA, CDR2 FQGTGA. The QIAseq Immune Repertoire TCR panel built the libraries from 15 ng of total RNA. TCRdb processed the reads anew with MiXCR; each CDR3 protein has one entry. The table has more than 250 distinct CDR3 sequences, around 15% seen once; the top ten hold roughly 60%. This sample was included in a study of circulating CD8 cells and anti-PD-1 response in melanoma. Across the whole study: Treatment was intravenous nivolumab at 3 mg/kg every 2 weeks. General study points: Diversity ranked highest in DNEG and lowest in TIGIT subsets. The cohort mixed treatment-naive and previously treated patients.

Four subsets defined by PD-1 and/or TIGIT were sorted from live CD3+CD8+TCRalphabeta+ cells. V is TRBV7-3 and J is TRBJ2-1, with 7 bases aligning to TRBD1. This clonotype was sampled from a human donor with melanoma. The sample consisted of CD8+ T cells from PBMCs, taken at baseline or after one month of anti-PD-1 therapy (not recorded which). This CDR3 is CASSSTPGQSNEQFF. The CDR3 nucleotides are TGTGCCAGCAGCTCAACTCCGGGACAGAGCAATGAGCAGTTCTTC.